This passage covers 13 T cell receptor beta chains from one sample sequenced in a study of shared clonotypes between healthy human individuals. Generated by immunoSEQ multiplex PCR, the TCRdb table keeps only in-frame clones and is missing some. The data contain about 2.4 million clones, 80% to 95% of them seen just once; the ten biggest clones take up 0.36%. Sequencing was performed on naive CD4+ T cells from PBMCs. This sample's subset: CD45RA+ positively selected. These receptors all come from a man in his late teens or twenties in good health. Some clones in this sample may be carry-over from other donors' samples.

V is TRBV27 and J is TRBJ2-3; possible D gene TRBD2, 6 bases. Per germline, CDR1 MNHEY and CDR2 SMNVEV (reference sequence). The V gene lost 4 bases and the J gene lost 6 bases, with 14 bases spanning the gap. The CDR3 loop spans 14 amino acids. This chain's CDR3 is CASSSGTGQDTQYF. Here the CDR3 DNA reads TGTGCCAGCAGTTCGGGGACTGGTCAGGATACGCAGTATTTT.

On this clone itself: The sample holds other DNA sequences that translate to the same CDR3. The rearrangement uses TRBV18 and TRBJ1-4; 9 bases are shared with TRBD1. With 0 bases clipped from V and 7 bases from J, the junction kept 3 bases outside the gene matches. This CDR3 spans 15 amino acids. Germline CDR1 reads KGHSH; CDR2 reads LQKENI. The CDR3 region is CASSPPGQGGEKLFF. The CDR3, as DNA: TGTGCCAGCTCACCACCGGGACAGGGCGGTGAAAAACTGTTTTTT.

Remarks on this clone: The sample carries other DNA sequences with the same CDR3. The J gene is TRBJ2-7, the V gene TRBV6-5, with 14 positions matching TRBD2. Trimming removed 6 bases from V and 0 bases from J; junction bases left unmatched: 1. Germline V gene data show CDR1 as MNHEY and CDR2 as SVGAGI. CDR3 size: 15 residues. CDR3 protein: CASRGLAGGSYEQYF. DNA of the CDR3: TGTGCCAGCAGAGGACTAGCGGGAGGCTCCTACGAGCAGTACTTC.

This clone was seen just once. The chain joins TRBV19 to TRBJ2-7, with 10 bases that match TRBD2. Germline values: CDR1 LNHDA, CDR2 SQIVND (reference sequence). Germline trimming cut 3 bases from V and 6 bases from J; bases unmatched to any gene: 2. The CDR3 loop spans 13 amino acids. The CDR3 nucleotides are TGTGCCAGTAGTATCAGCGGGGGGGTCGAGCAGTACTTC. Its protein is CASSISGGVEQYF.

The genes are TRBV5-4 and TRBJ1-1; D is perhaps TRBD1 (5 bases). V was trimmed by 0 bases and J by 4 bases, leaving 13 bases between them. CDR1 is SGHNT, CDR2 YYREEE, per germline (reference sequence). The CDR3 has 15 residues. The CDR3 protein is CASSLAGGKATEAFF. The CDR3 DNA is TGTGCCAGCAGCTTGGCTGGGGGTAAGGCCACTGAAGCTTTCTTT.

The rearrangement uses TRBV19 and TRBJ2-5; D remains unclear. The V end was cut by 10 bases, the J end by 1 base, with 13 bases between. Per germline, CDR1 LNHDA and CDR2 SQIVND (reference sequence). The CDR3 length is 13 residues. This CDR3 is CATSRATQETQYF. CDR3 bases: TGTGCCACTTCCCGGGCGACCCAAGAGACCCAGTACTTC.

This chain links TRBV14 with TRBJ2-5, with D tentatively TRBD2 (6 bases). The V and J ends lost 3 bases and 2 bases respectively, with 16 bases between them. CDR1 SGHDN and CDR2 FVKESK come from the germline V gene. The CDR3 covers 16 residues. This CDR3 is CASSHHPAEGQETQYF. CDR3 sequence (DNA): TGTGCCAGCAGCCATCATCCAGCGGAGGGGCAAGAGACCCAGTACTTC.

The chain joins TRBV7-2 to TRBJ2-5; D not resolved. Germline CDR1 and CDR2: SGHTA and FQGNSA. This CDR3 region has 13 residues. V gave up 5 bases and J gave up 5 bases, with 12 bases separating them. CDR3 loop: CASSTERWETQYF. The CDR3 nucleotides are TGTGCCAGCAGCACCGAGAGGTGGGAGACCCAGTACTTC.

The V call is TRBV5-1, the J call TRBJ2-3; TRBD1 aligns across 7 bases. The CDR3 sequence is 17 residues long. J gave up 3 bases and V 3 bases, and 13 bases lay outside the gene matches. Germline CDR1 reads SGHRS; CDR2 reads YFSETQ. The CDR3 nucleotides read TGCGCCAGCAGCTACGGGACAGCCCCGTCGGGTACAGATACGCAGTATTTT. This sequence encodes CASSYGTAPSGTDTQYF. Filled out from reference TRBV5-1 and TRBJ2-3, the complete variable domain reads KAGVTQTPRYLIKTRGQQVTLSCSPISGHRSVSWYQQTPGQGLQFLFEYFSETQRNKGNFPGRFSGRQFSNSRSEMNVSTLELGDSALYLCASSYGTAPSGTDTQYFGPGTRLTVL.

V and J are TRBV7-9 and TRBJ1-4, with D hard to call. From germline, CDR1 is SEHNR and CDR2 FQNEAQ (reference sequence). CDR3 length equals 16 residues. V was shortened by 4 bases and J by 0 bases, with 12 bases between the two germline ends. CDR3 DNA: TGTGCCAGCAGCTATGGACCGGTAGCAACTAATGAAAAACTGTTTTTT. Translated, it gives CASSYGPVATNEKLFF.

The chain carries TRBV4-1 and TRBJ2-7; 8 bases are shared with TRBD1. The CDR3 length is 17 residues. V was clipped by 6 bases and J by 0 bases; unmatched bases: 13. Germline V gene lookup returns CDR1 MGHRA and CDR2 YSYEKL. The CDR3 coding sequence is TGCGCCAGCAGTCGCACCTTCGGACAGGGCACCTCCTACGAGCAGTACTTC. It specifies CASSRTFGQGTSYEQYF.

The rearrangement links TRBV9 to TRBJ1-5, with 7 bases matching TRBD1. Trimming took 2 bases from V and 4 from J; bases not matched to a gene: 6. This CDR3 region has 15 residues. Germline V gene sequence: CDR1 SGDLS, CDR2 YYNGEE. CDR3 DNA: TGTGCCAGCAGCGTGAGGGGGCTGAGTAATCAGCCCCAGCATTTT. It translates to CASSVRGLSNQPQHF.

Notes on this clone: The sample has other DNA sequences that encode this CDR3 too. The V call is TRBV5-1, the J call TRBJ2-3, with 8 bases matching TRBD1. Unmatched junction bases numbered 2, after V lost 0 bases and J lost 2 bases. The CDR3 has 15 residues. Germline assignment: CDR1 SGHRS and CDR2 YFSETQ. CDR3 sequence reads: CASSLAGGFTDTQYF. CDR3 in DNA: TGCGCCAGCAGCTTGGCAGGGGGCTTCACAGATACGCAGTATTTT.